This T cell receptor (beta chain) was identified during a study of blood T cell repertoires in COVID-19. About the research overall: COVID-19 samples, acute and convalescent, were from the United States, Italy and Spain. Nucleic acid was either cDNA or gDNA, and it came from T cells, B-cell-depleted T cells, or PBMCs.

Original processing notes: Counts of nucleated cells, estimated from reference gene primer amplification, were obtained. Only in-frame clones appear in the TCRdb table, and some are missing; sequencing was by immunoSEQ multiplex PCR. The V and J calls and clone size were taken over from that table, and D and trimming were inferred from the DNA. The sample lists 150,000 to 200,000 clones; around 84% were seen once. Germline V gives CDR1 KGHSH, CDR2 LQKENI. V dropped 2 bases and J dropped 11 bases, with 18 bases sitting between them. This CDR3 comprises 14 residues. This sequence originates from a human donor with acute or convalescent COVID-19. The donor label of this sample is uncertain. The chain combines TRBV18 with TRBJ1-1; tentative D call: TRBD1 (6 bases). What was sequenced was peripheral blood. The CDR3: CASSPAGVEILAFF. The CDR3 nucleotides are TGTGCCAGCTCACCAGCAGGGGTGGAAATTTTGGCTTTCTTT.